Listed below are T cell receptor beta chains from one sample, sequenced in a study of T cell repertoires in cytomegalovirus infection. In TCRdb, the reads were re-called with MiXCR into one record per CDR3 protein. The table records a few hundred thousand distinct CDR3 sequences, 15% to 20% of them present only once. The specimen was PBMCs. The receptors derive from a human donor in good health (CMV status not recorded). Some clones in this sample may be carry-over from other donors' samples. Both conserved end residues are part of each CDR3. The D gene is left open where the match is weak. Size is stated for part of the rows, as once, few or many counts, or as a class when the clone is expanded.

NA	TRBV28	TRBJ1-5	NA	CASSNRVQPQHF	TGTGCCAGCAGCAACAGGGTTCAGCCCCAGCATTTT
TRBD2	TRBV12-3/TRBV12-4	TRBJ2-4	many	CASSTSSGGDIQYF	TGTGCCAGCAGCACCTCTAGCGGAGGGGACATTCAGTACTTC
NA	TRBV7-4	TRBJ1-2	few	CASSPSGRIYGYTF	TGTGCCAGCAGTCCTAGCGGGAGAATCTATGGCTACACCTTC
TRBD2	TRBV12-5	TRBJ2-1	few	CASAPLWAGVFDEQFF	TGTGCTAGTGCCCCTCTTTGGGCGGGAGTCTTCGATGAGCAGTTCTTC
NA	TRBV6-5	TRBJ1-1	NA	CASSYSLASTEAFF	TGTGCCAGCAGTTACTCCTTAGCGAGCACTGAAGCTTTCTTT
NA	TRBV19	TRBJ1-2	many	CASSISGGRSGYTF	TGTGCCAGTAGTATATCTGGGGGGAGAAGCGGCTACACCTTC
NA	TRBV19	TRBJ1-4	NA	CASSIQQLGEKLFF	TGTGCCAGTAGTATCCAACAGTTGGGTGAAAAACTGTTTTTT
TRBD2	TRBV7-8	TRBJ2-3	many	CASSPLAGASTDTQYF	TGTGCCAGCAGCCCTCTAGCGGGGGCTAGCACAGATACGCAGTATTTT
NA	TRBV28	TRBJ1-4	few	CASSLSGSINEKLFF	TGTGCCAGCAGTTTATCGGGGAGTATTAATGAAAAACTGTTTTTT
NA	TRBV11-2	TRBJ2-7	NA	CASSLDGNFGEQYF	TGTGCCAGCAGCTTAGATGGAAACTTCGGCGAGCAGTACTTC
TRBD1	TRBV29-1	TRBJ2-5	few	CSAGTGGRETQYF	TGCAGCGCTGGGACAGGGGGCAGGGAGACCCAGTACTTC
NA	TRBV7-2	TRBJ2-5	many	CASSPYQETQYF	TGTGCCAGCAGCCCGTACCAAGAGACCCAGTACTTC
NA	TRBV6-6	TRBJ1-5	few	CASKEGNQPQHF	TGTGCCAGCAAAGAGGGGAATCAGCCCCAGCATTTT
NA	TRBV7-9	TRBJ1-4	NA	CASSLFEKLFF	TGTGCCAGCAGCTTATTTGAAAAACTGTTTTTT
NA	TRBV7-8	TRBJ1-3	many	CASSLDFNTIYF	TGTGCCAGCAGTTTAGACTTTAACACCATATATTTT
TRBD1	TRBV7-9	TRBJ1-4	many	CASSPQGEESEKLFF	TGTGCCAGCAGCCCCCAGGGGGAGGAGTCCGAAAAACTGTTTTTT
NA	TRBV4-3	TRBJ2-7	NA	CASSQDRVGAYEQYF	TGCGCCAGCAGCCAAGATAGGGTGGGGGCGTACGAGCAGTACTTC
NA	TRBV30	TRBJ1-1	few	CAWRRVPEAFF	TGTGCCTGGCGCAGGGTCCCTGAAGCTTTCTTT
NA	TRBV28	TRBJ2-7	few	CASRPALGGAYEQYF	TGTGCCAGCAGACCGGCACTAGGGGGGGCCTACGAGCAGTACTTC
NA	TRBV7-2	TRBJ2-1	few	CASSSREFPYNEQFF	TGTGCCAGCAGCTCTCGGGAGTTCCCCTACAATGAGCAGTTCTTC
NA	TRBV6-1	TRBJ1-1	NA	CASSVEGKNTEAFF	TGTGCCAGCAGTGTCGAGGGAAAGAACACTGAAGCTTTCTTT
NA	TRBV28	TRBJ2-2	few	CASSTGFTGELFF	TGTGCCAGCAGTACAGGGTTCACCGGGGAGCTGTTTTTT
NA	TRBV6-1	TRBJ1-5	NA	CASSEVRGARPHF	TGTGCCAGCAGTGAAGTTAGGGGCGCCAGGCCGCATTTT
TRBD1	TRBV2	TRBJ2-4	few	CASHLTGAKNIQYF	TGTGCCAGCCACCTGACAGGGGCCAAAAACATTCAGTACTTC
NA	TRBV5-5	TRBJ2-1	few	CASSGPGLHHEQFF	TGTGCCAGCAGCGGCCCGGGACTCCATCATGAGCAGTTCTTC